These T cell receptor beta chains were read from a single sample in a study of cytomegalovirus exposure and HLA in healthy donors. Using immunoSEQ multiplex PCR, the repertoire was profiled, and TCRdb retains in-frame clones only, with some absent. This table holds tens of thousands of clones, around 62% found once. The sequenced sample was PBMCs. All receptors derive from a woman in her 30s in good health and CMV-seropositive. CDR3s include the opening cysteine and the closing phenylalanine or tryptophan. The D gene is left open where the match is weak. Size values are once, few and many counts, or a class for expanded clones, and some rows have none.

CDR3aa: CASSQMDREHGYTF
CDR3nt: TGTGCCAGCAGCCAAATGGACAGGGAACATGGCTACACCTTC
d_gene: TRBD1
v_gene: TRBV4-2
abundance: NA
j_gene: TRBJ1-2

CDR3aa: CSSSLTGEGRYGYTF
CDR3nt: TGTTCCAGCAGCTTGACAGGCGAAGGGCGCTATGGCTACACCTTC
d_gene: NA
v_gene: TRBV7-9
abundance: NA
j_gene: TRBJ1-2

CDR3aa: CASSLVPDNLYGYTF
CDR3nt: TGTGCCAGCAGCTTAGTCCCAGACAACCTCTATGGCTACACCTTC
d_gene: NA
v_gene: TRBV7-8
abundance: few
j_gene: TRBJ1-2

CDR3aa: CASSPIYLGQGSTEAFF
CDR3nt: TGCGCCAGCAGCCCGATATACTTAGGACAGGGGAGTACTGAAGCTTTCTTT
d_gene: TRBD1
v_gene: TRBV4-1
abundance: NA
j_gene: TRBJ1-1

CDR3aa: CSEEGPGGYTF
CDR3nt: TGCAGTGAGGAGGGGCCGGGAGGCTACACCTTC
d_gene: NA
v_gene: TRBV20-1
abundance: NA
j_gene: TRBJ1-2

CDR3aa: CASSIMSNTEAFF
CDR3nt: TGTGCCAGTAGTATAATGTCTAACACTGAAGCTTTCTTT
d_gene: NA
v_gene: TRBV19
abundance: NA
j_gene: TRBJ1-1

CDR3aa: CASSQGTEAFF
CDR3nt: TGTGCCAGCAGCCAGGGGACTGAAGCTTTCTTT
d_gene: NA
v_gene: TRBV6-5
abundance: NA
j_gene: TRBJ1-1

CDR3aa: CASSHTSGSQETQYF
CDR3nt: TGCGCCAGCAGCCACACTAGCGGCAGCCAAGAGACCCAGTACTTC
d_gene: TRBD2
v_gene: TRBV4-1
abundance: NA
j_gene: TRBJ2-5

CDR3aa: CAWSTTGAGQPQHF
CDR3nt: TGTGCCTGGAGTACAACAGGGGCCGGGCAGCCCCAGCATTTT
d_gene: TRBD1
v_gene: TRBV30
abundance: NA
j_gene: TRBJ1-5

CDR3aa: CASSVATGLGSGNTIYF
CDR3nt: TGTGCCAGCAGCGTAGCTACAGGCCTAGGATCTGGAAACACCATATATTTT
d_gene: NA
v_gene: TRBV9
abundance: once
j_gene: TRBJ1-3

CDR3aa: CASSLGTSGLLGADTQYF
CDR3nt: TGTGCCAGCAGCTTAGGTACTAGCGGGCTCCTAGGGGCAGATACGCAGTATTTT
d_gene: TRBD2
v_gene: TRBV7-3
abundance: once
j_gene: TRBJ2-3

CDR3aa: CASSLSIAGGPGTDTQYF
CDR3nt: TGTGCCAGCAGCTTGTCCATAGCGGGGGGGCCTGGCACAGATACGCAGTATTTT
d_gene: TRBD2
v_gene: TRBV7-9
abundance: NA
j_gene: TRBJ2-3

CDR3aa: CASSYHPRDISYEQYF
CDR3nt: TGTGCCAGCAGTTACCACCCCCGGGACATCTCCTACGAGCAGTACTTC
d_gene: NA
v_gene: TRBV28
abundance: NA
j_gene: TRBJ2-7

CDR3aa: CASSPVRGGFTEAFF
CDR3nt: TGTGCCAGCTCACCAGTGAGGGGGGGTTTCACTGAAGCTTTCTTT
d_gene: NA
v_gene: TRBV18
abundance: NA
j_gene: TRBJ1-1